This TCR beta chain comes out of a study of metastatic and nonmetastatic thyroid tumors. Using MiXCR, TCRdb reanalyzed the PCR reads. This sample yields tens of thousands of clones, of which about 12% are seen a single time; about 6% belongs to the top ten. This clone was seen a few times. Thyroid surgery had not been preceded by any treatment in any patient. Germline V gives CDR1 SGHNT, CDR2 YYREEE (reference sequence). Losses at the gene ends were 1 base for V and 5 bases for J; bases not matched to a gene: 14. The CDR3 runs 18 residues. The receptor was isolated from a male donor with papillary thyroid cancer or a benign thyroid nodule (not recorded which). Some clones in this sample may be carry-over from other donors' samples. Sequencing was performed on blood. The rearrangement joins TRBV5-4 to TRBJ2-1; 8 bases match TRBD1. The CDR3 DNA is TGTGCCAGCAGCTTGAGGACAGGGCCCCACATAGGAGACAATGAGCAGTTCTTC. Translation: CASSLRTGPHIGDNEQFF.